This T cell receptor (beta chain) is from a study of response to subunit inactivated influenza vaccine. Study-wide points: New T cells are recruited in small numbers by each seasonal influenza vaccination, according to the authors' suggestion.

TCRdb reprocessed the RT-PCR reads with MiXCR, giving one entry per CDR3 protein. The repertoire holds about 190,000 distinct CDR3 sequences, with approximately 15% as singletons. CDR1 and CDR2 (germline): WSHSY, SAAADI. The CDR3 covers 14 residues. V shed 6 bases and J 2 bases; nucleotides not matched to a gene: 4. As regards this clonotype: Its antigen is currently unknown.

The starting material was CD8+ T cells sorted from PBMCs, obtained less than 6 days after vaccination. This chain links TRBV10-2 with TRBJ1-5, with 7 positions matching TRBD1. The receptor comes from a man aged 45-60 years who received an inactivated influenza vaccine. CDR3 DNA sequence: TGCGCCAGCAGCCAAGGACAGGGCAATCAGCCCCAGCATTTT. As protein: CASSQGQGNQPQHF.